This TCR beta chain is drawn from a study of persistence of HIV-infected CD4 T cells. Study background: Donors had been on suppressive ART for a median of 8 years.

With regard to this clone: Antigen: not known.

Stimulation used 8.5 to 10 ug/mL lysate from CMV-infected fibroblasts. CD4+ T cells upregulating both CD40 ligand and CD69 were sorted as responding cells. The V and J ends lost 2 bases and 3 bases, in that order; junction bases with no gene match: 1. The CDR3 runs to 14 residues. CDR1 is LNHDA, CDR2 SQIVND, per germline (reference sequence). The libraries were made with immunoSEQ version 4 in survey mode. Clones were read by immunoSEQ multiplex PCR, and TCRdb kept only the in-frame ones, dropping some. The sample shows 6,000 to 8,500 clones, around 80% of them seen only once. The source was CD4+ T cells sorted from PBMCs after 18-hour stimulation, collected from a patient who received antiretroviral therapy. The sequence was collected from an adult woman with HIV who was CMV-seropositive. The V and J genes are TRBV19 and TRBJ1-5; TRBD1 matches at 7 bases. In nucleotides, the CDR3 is TGTGCCAGTAGTATAACAGGGGACAATCAGCCCCAGCATTTT. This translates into CASSITGDNQPQHF.